This T cell receptor (beta chain) was documented in a study of shared clonotypes between healthy human individuals. CDR1 and CDR2 (germline): MDHEN, SYDVKM. This CDR3 is 16 amino acids long. The trim removed 5 bases at V and 4 bases at J, leaving 13 bases unmatched. Only in-frame clones appear in the TCRdb table, and some are missing; sequencing was by immunoSEQ multiplex PCR. The sample lists about 820,000 clones, around 92% occurring once. Naivety among CD8 cells was defined by CD45RO negativity and positive CCR7 selection, thereby excluding terminally differentiated effector memory CD45RA+ cells. The specimen sequenced was naive CD8+ T cells sorted from blood. The rearrangement joins TRBV28 to TRBJ2-7; 8 nucleotides match TRBD2. The TCR originated in a man aged 25-45 years in good health. The CDR3 sequence is CASSPHGLAGIYEQYF. The DNA of the CDR3 is TGTGCCAGCAGTCCGCATGGGCTAGCGGGCATATACGAGCAGTACTTC.